This T cell receptor (beta chain) was sequenced in a study of blood T cell repertoires in COVID-19. Study at large: The study drew acute and convalescent COVID-19 samples from the United States, Italy and Spain.

TCRdb's table, derived via immunoSEQ multiplex PCR, lists solely in-frame clones and lacks some. Among 250,000 to 300,000 clones listed, roughly nine tenths were seen once. Germline lookup yields CDR1 KGHSH and CDR2 LQKENI. V shed 3 bases and J 6 bases; nucleotides not matched to a gene: 5. This CDR3 contains 16 residues. Participants spanned ages roughly 18 to 90 years and resided in 20 to 30 US areas. The sequence came from a human donor in a cohort exposed to, infected with or recovered from COVID-19 (not recorded which). The donor label of this sample is uncertain. Sequenced sample: PBMCs or T cells enriched from blood (not recorded which). The V and J genes are TRBV18 and TRBJ2-2; 12 nucleotides agree with TRBD1. The CDR3 DNA follows: TGTGCCAGCTCACCTCCGGGACAGGGGGCGGCCGGGGAGCTGTTTTTT. This encodes CASSPPGQGAAGELFF.